This entry describes one T cell receptor (beta chain). The antigen is not known. The data stem from a study of radiotherapy plus CTLA-4 blockade in lung cancer. Study in general: Objective responses emerged in about 20% of patients, and around 29% attained disease control.

Regarding the study as a whole: Radiotherapy was combined with ipilimumab, and tumor-derived TCR clones then expanded in blood. Early blood T cell clone dynamics reportedly forecast response best, with interferon-beta.

After removal of 4 bases from V and 6 bases from J, the junction contained 10 bases not matched to a gene. The CDR3 is 15 residues long. Germline V gene sequence: CDR1 SGDLS, CDR2 YYNGEE. Receiving focal radiation plus CTLA-4 blockade with ipilimumab were patients who had chemo-refractory metastatic non-small-cell lung cancer. Assay: immunoSEQ multiplex PCR; the TCRdb copy retains only in-frame clones and omits some. The sample carries 83,000 or so clones, around 83% recorded once. The sample consisted of peripheral blood, taken from a patient treated with radiotherapy plus ipilimumab. This TCR was recovered from a human donor with non-small cell lung cancer who had stable disease on radiotherapy plus ipilimumab. V and J are TRBV9 and TRBJ2-3; 8 nucleotides match TRBD2. The CDR3 nucleotides are TGTGCCAGCAGCACCTCCGGGGGGGCGGGGGATACGCAGTATTTT. This codes for CASSTSGGAGDTQYF. The whole variable domain, filled in from reference TRBV9 and TRBJ2-3, reads DSGVTQTPKHLITATGQRVTLRCSPRSGDLSVYWYQQSLDQGLQFLIQYYNGEERAKGNILERFSAQQFPDLHSELNLSSLELGDSALYFCASSTSGGAGDTQYFGPGTRLTVL.